The 2 T cell receptor beta chains reported below all come from one sample, sequenced in a study of T cell clonality in common variable immunodeficiency. TCRdb's table, derived via immunoSEQ multiplex PCR, lists solely in-frame clones and lacks some. The sample contains some 50,000 clones, none of them singletons. Sequencing used peripheral blood mononuclear cells. Receptors were obtained from a person aged 18 to 75 in good health.

This clone occurred many times. With the read ending 3 residues before the CDR3 end, the germline J gene is used to fill in that end. The chain couples TRBV5-1 to TRBJ2-7; the match to TRBD1 covers 10 bases. After removal of 4 bases from V and 5 bases from J, the junction contained 6 bases not matched to a gene. CDR3 size: 14 residues. The germline V gene encodes CDR1 SGHRS and CDR2 YFSETQ. The CDR3 sequence: CASSLGQGEDEQYF. The part of the CDR3 DNA that was read is TGCGCCAGCAGCCTAGGACAGGGGGAAGACGAG.

This clone was counted a few times. The read is 3 residues too short to cover the CDR3 end, so that end is filled in from the germline J gene. The V gene is TRBV11-2, the J gene TRBJ2-1; 8 positions agree with TRBD1. The germline V gene encodes CDR1 SGHAT and CDR2 FQNNGV. V trimming: 2 bases; J trimming: 6 bases; junction bases outside the gene matches: 6. This CDR3 spans 15 amino acids. The CDR3 spells CASSLSGGKANEQFF. The part of the CDR3 DNA that was read is TGTGCCAGCAGCTTATCAGGGGGCAAAGCCAATGAG.